This TCR beta chain was documented in a study of low-dose radiotherapy and immunotherapy resistance in tumors. About the research overall: Those assigned to Cohort 2 were treated with 1 Gy per fraction every two weeks (13 Gy in total over 26 weeks). The study administered intravenous cyclophosphamide at 200 mg/m2 every two weeks, one day ahead of radiation and immunotherapy.

This clonotype was observed at least ten times. Germline CDR1 SGHTA, CDR2 FQGNSA. This CDR3 has 19 residues. Germline trimming cut 4 bases from V and 0 bases from J; bases unmatched to any gene: 14. The time point denotes: after trial treatment. As to treatment: LDRT plus nivolumab, ipilimumab, low-dose cyclophosphamide and aspirin (RACIN trial). Covering alpha and beta chains, TRAV- and TRBV-specific primers were used for the first-strand cDNA. With a constant-region primer and a V-primer adapter, TCRs were subjected to 20 PCR cycles of amplification. TCRdb reprocessed the reads with MiXCR, giving one entry per CDR3 protein. Among roughly 100,000 distinct CDR3 sequences, less than 25% were seen once, and the ten largest hold roughly 4.3%.

The sequence was collected from a male donor with prostate cancer. The chain recombines TRBV7-2 with TRBJ2-4; 8 bases line up with TRBD2. The input for sequencing was PBMCs, taken after low-dose radiotherapy plus immunotherapy. The CDR3 spells CASSSFGGARTLAKNIQYF. The CDR3 nucleotides read TGTGCCAGCAGCTCGTTCGGGGGGGCGAGGACACTAGCCAAAAACATTCAGTACTTC.